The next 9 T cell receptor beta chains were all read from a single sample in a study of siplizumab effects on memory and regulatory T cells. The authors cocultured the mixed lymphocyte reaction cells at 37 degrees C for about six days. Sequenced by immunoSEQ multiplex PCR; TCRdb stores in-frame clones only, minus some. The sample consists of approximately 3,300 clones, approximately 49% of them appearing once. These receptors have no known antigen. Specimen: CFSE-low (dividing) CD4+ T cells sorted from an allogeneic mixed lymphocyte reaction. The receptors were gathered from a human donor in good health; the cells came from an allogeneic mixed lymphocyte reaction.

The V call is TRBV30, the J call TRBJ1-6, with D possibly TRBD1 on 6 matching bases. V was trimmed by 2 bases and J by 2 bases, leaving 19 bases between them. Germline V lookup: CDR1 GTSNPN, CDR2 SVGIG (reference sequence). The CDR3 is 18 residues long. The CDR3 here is CAWSRGQPHPTYNSPLHF. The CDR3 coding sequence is TGTGCCTGGAGTCGGGGACAACCTCATCCCACCTATAATTCACCCCTCCACTTT.

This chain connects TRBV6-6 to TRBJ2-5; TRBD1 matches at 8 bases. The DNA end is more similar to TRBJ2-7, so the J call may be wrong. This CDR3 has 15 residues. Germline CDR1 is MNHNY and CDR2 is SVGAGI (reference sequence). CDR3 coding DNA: TGTGCCAGCAGGAATTCCGGGACAGGCTCCTACGAGCAGTACTTC. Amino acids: CASRNSGTGSYEQYF.

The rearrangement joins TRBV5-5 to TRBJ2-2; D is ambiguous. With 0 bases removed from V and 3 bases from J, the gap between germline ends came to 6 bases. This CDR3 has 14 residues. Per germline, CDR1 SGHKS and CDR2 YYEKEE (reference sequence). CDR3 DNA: TGTGCCAGCAGCTTGGGGCATGACACCGGGGAGCTGTTTTTT. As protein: CASSLGHDTGELFF.

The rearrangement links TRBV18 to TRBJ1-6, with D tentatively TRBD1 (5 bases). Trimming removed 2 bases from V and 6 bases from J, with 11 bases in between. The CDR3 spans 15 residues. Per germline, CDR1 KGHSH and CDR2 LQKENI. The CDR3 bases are TGTGCCAGCTCACCATCCGGGACCGCTAATTCACCCCTCCACTTT. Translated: CASSPSGTANSPLHF.

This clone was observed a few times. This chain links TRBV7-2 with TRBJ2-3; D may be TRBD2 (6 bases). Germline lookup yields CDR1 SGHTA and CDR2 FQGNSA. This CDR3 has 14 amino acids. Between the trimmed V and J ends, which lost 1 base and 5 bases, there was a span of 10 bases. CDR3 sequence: CASSLGFGGDTQYF. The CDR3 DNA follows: TGTGCCAGCAGCTTAGGTTTCGGGGGAGATACGCAGTATTTT.

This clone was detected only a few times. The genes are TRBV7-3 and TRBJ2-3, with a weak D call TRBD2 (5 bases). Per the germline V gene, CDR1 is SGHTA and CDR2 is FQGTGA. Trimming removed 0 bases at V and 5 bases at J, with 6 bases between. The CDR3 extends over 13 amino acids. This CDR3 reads CASSLTRVDTQYF. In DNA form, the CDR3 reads TGTGCCAGCAGCTTAACGCGGGTAGATACGCAGTATTTT.

Here the CDR3 reads CASSPQNIGNIQYF. The CDR3 nucleotides read TGTGCCAGCTCACCACAAAATATCGGGAACATTCAGTACTTC. The rearrangement uses TRBV18 and TRBJ2-4; D gene uncertain. The germline V gene has CDR1 KGHSH and CDR2 LQKENI. The CDR3 consists of 14 residues. V gave up 1 base and J gave up 7 bases, with 11 bases separating them.

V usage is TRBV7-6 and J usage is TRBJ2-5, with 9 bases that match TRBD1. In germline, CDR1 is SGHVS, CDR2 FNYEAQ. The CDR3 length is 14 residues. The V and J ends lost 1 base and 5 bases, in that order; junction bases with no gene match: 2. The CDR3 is CASSLGTGAETQYF. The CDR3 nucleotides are TGTGCCAGCAGCTTAGGGACAGGGGCTGAGACCCAGTACTTC.

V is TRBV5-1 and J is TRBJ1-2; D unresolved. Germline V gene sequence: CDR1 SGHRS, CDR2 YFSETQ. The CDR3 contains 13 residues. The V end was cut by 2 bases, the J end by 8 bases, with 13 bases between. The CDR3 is CASSFPGRRGYTF. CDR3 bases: TGCGCCAGCAGCTTTCCGGGTCGAAGGGGCTACACCTTC.